The 4 T cell receptor beta chains reported below all come from one sample, sequenced in a study of graft-versus-host responses after intestinal transplantation. Graft tissue was processed to release intraepithelial and lamina propria lymphocytes. Profiling relied on immunoSEQ multiplex PCR, and the TCRdb table lists in-frame clones only, not all of them. This sample yields about 60,000 clones, of which around 90% are seen a single time; over 1.5% belongs to the top ten. The source material was ileum tissue, sampled 350 to 400 days after transplant. The receptors shown here come from a human patient who received an intestinal transplant, so some T cells may come from the graft donor.

The CDR3 DNA is TGTGCCAGCAGCCGAAAATTAACAGGGAACTATGGCTACACCTTC. Its protein is CASSRKLTGNYGYTF. The chain links TRBV11-2 to TRBJ1-2, with D possibly being TRBD1 (6 bases). V was clipped by 5 bases and J by 2 bases, with 15 bases between them. This CDR3 spans 15 amino acids. The germline V gene has CDR1 SGHAT and CDR2 FQNNGV.

The gene calls are TRBV18 and TRBJ2-1; 11 bases map to TRBD2. This CDR3 has 14 amino acids. Germline V gives CDR1 KGHSH, CDR2 LQKENI. Trimming removed 0 bases from V and 9 bases from J; junction bases left unmatched: 1. The CDR3 protein is CASSPPLAGGEQFF. The DNA for the CDR3 is TGTGCCAGCTCACCACCCCTAGCGGGAGGTGAGCAGTTCTTC.

This chain uses TRBV6-5 with TRBJ1-6; D gene uncertain. Per the germline V gene, CDR1 is MNHEY and CDR2 is SVGAGI. The CDR3 spans 14 residues. V was clipped by 2 bases and J by 6 bases, with 8 bases between them. DNA for the CDR3: TGTGCCAGCAGTTACCCGGGTCGTAATTCACCCCTCCACTTT. This sequence encodes CASSYPGRNSPLHF.

This sequence joins TRBV4-2 and TRBJ2-1; no reliable D call. V was cut by 3 bases and J by 6 bases, with 12 bases left in between. The germline gives CDR1 LGHNA, CDR2 YNFKEQ. This CDR3 has 14 residues. CDR3 sequence reads: CASSQEDASNEQFF. In DNA, the CDR3 is TGTGCCAGCAGCCAGGAAGACGCATCCAATGAGCAGTTCTTC.